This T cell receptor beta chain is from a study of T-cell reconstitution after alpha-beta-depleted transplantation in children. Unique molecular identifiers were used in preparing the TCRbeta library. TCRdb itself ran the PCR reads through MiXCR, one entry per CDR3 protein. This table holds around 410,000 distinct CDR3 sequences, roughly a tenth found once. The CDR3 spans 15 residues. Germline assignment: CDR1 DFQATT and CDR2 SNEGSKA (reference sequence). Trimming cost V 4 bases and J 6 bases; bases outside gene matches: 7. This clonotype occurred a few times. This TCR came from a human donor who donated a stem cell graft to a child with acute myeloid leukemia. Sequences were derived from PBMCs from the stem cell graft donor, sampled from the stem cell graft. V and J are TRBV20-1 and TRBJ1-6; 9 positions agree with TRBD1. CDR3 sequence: CSAKDRGMLNSPLHF. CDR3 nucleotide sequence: TGCAGTGCTAAAGACAGGGGGATGCTTAATTCACCCCTCCACTTT.